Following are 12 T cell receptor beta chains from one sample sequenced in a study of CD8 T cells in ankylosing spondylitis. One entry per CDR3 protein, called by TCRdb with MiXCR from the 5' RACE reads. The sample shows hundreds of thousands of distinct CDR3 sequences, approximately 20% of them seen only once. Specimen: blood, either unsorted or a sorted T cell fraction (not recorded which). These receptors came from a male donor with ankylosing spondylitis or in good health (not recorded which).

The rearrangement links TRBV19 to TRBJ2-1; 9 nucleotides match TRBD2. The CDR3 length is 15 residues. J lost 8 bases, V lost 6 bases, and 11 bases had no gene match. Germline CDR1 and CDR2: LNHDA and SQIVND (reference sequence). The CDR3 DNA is TGTGCCAGTAGCCTTGTAGCGGGAGAGACGCATGAGCAGTTCTTC. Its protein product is CASSLVAGETHEQFF.

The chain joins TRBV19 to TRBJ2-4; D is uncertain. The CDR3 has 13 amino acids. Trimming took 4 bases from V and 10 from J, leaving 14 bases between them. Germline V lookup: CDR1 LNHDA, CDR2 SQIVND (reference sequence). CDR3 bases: TGTGCCAGTAGTAATTCCGCGTCTGAAATTCAGTACTTC. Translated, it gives CASSNSASEIQYF.

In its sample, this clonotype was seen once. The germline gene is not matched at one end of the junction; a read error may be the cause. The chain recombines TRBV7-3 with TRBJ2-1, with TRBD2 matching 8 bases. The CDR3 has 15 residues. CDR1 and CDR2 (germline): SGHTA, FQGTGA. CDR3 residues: CTSSLGAGGDNEQFF. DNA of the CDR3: TGTACCAGCAGCTTAGGGGCGGGAGGAGATAATGAGCAGTTCTTC.

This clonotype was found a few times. CDR3 nucleotides: TGCGCCAGCAGCCAACTCACTCGGGCAGATACGCAGTATTTT. Its protein product is CASSQLTRADTQYF. V and J are TRBV4-1 and TRBJ2-3; D unresolved. Germline V lookup: CDR1 MGHRA, CDR2 YSYEKL. The CDR3 loop spans 14 amino acids. V was pared by 2 bases and J by 4 bases, with 10 bases between.

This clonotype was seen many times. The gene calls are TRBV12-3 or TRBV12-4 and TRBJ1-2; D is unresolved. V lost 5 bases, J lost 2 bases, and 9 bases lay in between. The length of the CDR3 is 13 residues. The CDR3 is CASSNTQNYGYTF. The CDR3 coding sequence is TGTGCCAGCAGTAACACACAAAACTATGGCTACACCTTC.

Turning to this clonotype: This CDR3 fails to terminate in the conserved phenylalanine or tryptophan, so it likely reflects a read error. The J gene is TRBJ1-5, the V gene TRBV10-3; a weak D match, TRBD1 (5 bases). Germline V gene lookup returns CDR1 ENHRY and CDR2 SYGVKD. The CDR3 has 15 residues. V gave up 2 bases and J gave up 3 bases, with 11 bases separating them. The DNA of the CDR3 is TGTGCCATCAGTGAGCAGTGGGGGGACAATCAGCCCCAGCATTCT. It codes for CAISEQWGDNQPQHS.

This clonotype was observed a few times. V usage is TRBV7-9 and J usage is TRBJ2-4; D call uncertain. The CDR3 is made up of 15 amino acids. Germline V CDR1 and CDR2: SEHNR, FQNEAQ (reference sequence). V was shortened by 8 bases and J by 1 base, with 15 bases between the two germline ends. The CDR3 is CASGSEASAKNIQYF. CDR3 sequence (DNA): TGTGCCAGCGGCTCTGAGGCTTCGGCCAAAAACATTCAGTACTTC. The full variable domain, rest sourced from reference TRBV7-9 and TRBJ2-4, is DTGVSQNPRHKITKRGQNVTFRCDPISEHNRLYWYRQTLGQGPEFLTYFQNEAQLEKSRLLSDRFSAERPKGSFSTLEIQRTEQGDSAMYLCASGSEASAKNIQYFGAGTRLSVL.

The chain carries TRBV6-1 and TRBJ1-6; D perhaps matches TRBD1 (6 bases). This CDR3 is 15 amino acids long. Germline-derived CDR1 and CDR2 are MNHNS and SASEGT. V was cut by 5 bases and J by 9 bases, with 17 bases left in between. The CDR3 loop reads CASSPQAGDFSPLHF. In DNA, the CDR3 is TGTGCCAGCAGTCCCCAGGCAGGGGATTTTTCACCCCTCCACTTT.

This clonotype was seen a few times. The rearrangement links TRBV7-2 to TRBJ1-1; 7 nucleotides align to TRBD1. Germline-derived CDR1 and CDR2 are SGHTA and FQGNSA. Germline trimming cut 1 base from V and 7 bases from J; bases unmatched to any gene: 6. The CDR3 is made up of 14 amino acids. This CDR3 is CASSLVPAGGEAFF. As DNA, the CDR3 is TGTGCCAGCAGCTTAGTTCCGGCAGGGGGTGAAGCTTTCTTT.

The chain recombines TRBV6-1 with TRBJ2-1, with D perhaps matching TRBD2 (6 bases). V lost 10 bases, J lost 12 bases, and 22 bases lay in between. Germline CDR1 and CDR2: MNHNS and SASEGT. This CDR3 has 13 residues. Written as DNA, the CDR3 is TGTGCCACCCGAGGGGACTCCCTTCCTTCGCAGTTCTTC. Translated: CATRGDSLPSQFF.

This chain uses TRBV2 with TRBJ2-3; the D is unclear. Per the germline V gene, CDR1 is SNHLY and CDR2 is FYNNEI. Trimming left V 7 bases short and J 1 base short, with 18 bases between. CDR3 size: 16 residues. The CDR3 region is CASIKGGSMRTDTQYF. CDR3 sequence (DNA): TGTGCCAGCATTAAGGGCGGCTCGATGCGCACAGATACGCAGTATTTT.

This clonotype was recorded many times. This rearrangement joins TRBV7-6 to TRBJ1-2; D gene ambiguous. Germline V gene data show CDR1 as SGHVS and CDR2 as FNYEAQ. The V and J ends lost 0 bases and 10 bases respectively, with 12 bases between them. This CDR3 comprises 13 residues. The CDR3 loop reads CASSLANGVLYTF. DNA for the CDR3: TGTGCCAGCAGCTTAGCGAATGGGGTACTCTACACCTTC.